Included here is one TCR beta chain sequence, with context. Its antigen remains undetermined. No much larger clonotype is one base removed from it; base qualities were not supplied. The data stem from a study of spatial heterogeneity in lung cancer (dated by TCRdb to about 2019). At the level of the whole study: Beta-chain transcripts were consistently detected in greater numbers than alpha-chain transcripts, which likely reflects a higher abundance of beta-chain transcripts. In the raw uncorrected reads, each unique combination of TCR and UMI appeared more than ten times on average. The study quantitatively compared TCR alpha and beta repertoires across multiple tumor regions, matched nontumor lung and blood in non-small cell lung cancer. TCR repertoire features were related to nonsynonymous mutation counts determined by whole-exome sequencing of tumor tissue. At surgery, hundreds of tumor regions, some 61 matched nontumor lung samples and 50 to 60 PBMC samples were TCR-sequenced for both alpha and beta chains.

Receptor amplification or capture employed 5' RACE. Instrument used: NextSeq 500. In the TCR library protocol, a unique molecular identifier was attached to each TCR cDNA molecule so that PCR and sequencing errors could be corrected. The original pipeline was this. TCR identification, UMI-based error correction and CDR3 extraction were performed with Decombinator tools. Expanded TCRs were defined as those above a frequency of 2 per 1,000, corresponding to the top 1% of the tumor frequency distribution. Renyi diversity was computed with the R vegan package after each repertoire had been subsampled 100 times to 5,000 TCRs. CDR3 similarity networks were built from amino acid triplet string-kernel similarity, with CDR3s being connected when pairwise similarity was above 0.82. The public reads were reprocessed in TCRdb via fastp at Q25 and MiXCR, keeping in-frame beta chains. Each record represents a unique CDR3 protein, reported with the most common genes and DNA among its rows. These V and J calls rely on TCRdb rather than the paper's analysis. For this sample the table gives about 40,000 distinct CDR3 sequences, of which 4% to 6% were detected only once. Clones ranked in the top ten supply 20% to 30% of the sample.

V is cut back by 1 base and J by 1 base, with 9 bases in the junction unmatched. From a lookup of the germline V gene (reference sequence), CDR1 and CDR2 are SEHNR and FQNEAQ. The CDR3 covers 17 residues, taking in both the cysteine and the phenylalanine. Of all the DNA, just the CDR3 is kept, 51 bases in frame from base 1. The investigation overall reported the following: Ubiquitous expanded tumor TCRs showed up in blood more often at tumor resection than at routine follow-up. Confirming at a functional level the hypothesis that regional TCRs recognize regional mutations was considered to require additional single-cell paired TCR alpha and beta sequencing.

This specimen's time point label, per the study, means: sample taken at primary tumor resection. Without any cell sorting, TCR sequencing was performed on whole RNA extracted either from tumor and nontumor lung tissue or from cryopreserved PBMC samples. Donors were 70 or so patients with early-stage, untreated non-small cell lung cancer from the lung TRACERx cohort. Only patients for whom sufficient RNA was available from at least two tumor regions were selected for TCR sequencing. The rearranged segments are TRBV7-9 and TRBJ2-5; TRBD1 agrees with 7 junctional bases. The clonotype was recovered from a female donor with early-stage non-small cell lung cancer. The sample here was PBMCs, taken at surgery. The CDR3 loop reads CASSLGPGQKSQETQYF. The nucleotide sequence is TGTGCCAGCAGCTTAGGTCCGGGACAGAAATCCCAAGAGACCCAGTACTTC.